This T cell receptor beta chain stems from a study of breast tumors, draining lymph nodes, adjacent tissues. Overall study findings and caveats: Luminal-like breast cancer showed significantly higher tumor–nontumor repertoire similarity than basal-like. Tumors had less TCR diversity than lymph nodes, more than nontumor tissue.

CDR1 is LNHDA and CDR2 is SQIVND in the germline V gene (reference sequence). CDR3 size: 16 residues. With 4 bases clipped from V and 0 bases from J, the junction kept 5 bases outside the gene matches. Axillary draining lymph nodes of breast cancer patients supplied the node samples. TCRdb used MiXCR to reprocess the multiplex PCR reads, holding one entry per CDR3 protein. The sample lists about 200,000 distinct CDR3 sequences; 31% were seen once. There are many counts of this clonotype. Its antigen is currently unknown. The specimen was axillary lymph node tissue. This chain joins TRBV19 and TRBJ2-1; 8 bases agree with TRBD1. This clonotype originated in a female donor with breast cancer. Some clones in this sample may be carry-over from other donors' samples. Here the CDR3 reads CASSSYRGSSYNEQFF. The CDR3 DNA reads as TGTGCCAGTAGTAGCTACAGGGGGAGCTCCTACAATGAGCAGTTCTTC.